A single sample is the source of the 20 T cell receptor beta chains below, sequenced in a study of PD-L1 blockade in urothelial cancer (dated by TCRdb to about 2017). The sample's time point label is to be understood as: pretreatment peripheral blood. The receptor library was made with the immunoSEQ multiplex PCR assay. TCRdb carries this immuneACCESS record with in-frame sequences only. Its versions omit some clonotypes, under half of them owing to an unresolved V gene in the studies checked, with the rest unexplained. The sample records about 80,000 clones, 85% of which are singletons. Under 8.5% of the sample belongs to the ten largest clones. Source: PBMCs, taken around atezolizumab (anti-PD-L1) treatment. These TCRs come from a man between 40 and 49 years old with urothelial cancer.

The chain's CDR3 is CAISGTDYEQYF. The CDR3 DNA sequence: TGTGCCATCAGCGGGACAGACTACGAGCAGTACTTC. V and J are TRBV10-3 and TRBJ2-7, with TRBD1 matching 7 bases. CDR1 ENHRY and CDR2 SYGVKD come from the germline V gene. Trimming took 6 bases from V and 3 from J; bases not matched to a gene: 2. The length of the CDR3 is 12 residues.

The chain uses TRBV11-3 and TRBJ1-1; D not resolved. The V end was cut by 2 bases, the J end by 3 bases, with 13 bases between. The CDR3 is made up of 15 amino acids. CDR1 is SGHNT, CDR2 YENEEA, per germline. The CDR3 is CASSLQVLMDTEAFF. The DNA for the CDR3 is TGTGCCAGCAGCTTACAGGTCCTTATGGACACTGAAGCTTTCTTT.

The chain couples TRBV7-9 to TRBJ1-3; 8 positions match TRBD1. With 6 bases clipped from V and 4 bases from J, the junction kept 8 bases outside the gene matches. The CDR3 runs to 15 residues. Germline CDR1 is SEHNR and CDR2 is FQNEAQ (reference sequence). The CDR3 coding sequence is TGTGCCAGCAGTTTATCGACAGGGGTGGGAAACACCATATATTTT. It translates to CASSLSTGVGNTIYF. Together with reference TRBV7-9 and TRBJ1-3, the CDR3 gives the full variable domain: DTGVSQNPRHKITKRGQNVTFRCDPISEHNRLYWYRQTLGQGPEFLTYFQNEAQLEKSRLLSDRFSAERPKGSFSTLEIQRTEQGDSAMYLCASSLSTGVGNTIYFGEGSWLTVV.

The chain combines TRBV5-1 with TRBJ2-1, with a tentative D call TRBD2 (5 bases). V gave up 1 base and J gave up 1 base, with 12 bases separating them. This CDR3 is built from 16 residues. The germline CDR1 and CDR2 sequences are SGHRS and YFSETQ. The CDR3 DNA is TGCGCCAGCAGCTTGCAAGGGAGCTTATCCTACAATGAGCAGTTCTTC. Amino acid sequence: CASSLQGSLSYNEQFF.

The chain is built from TRBV5-1 and TRBJ2-2; the match to TRBD2 covers 14 bases. The CDR3 extends over 16 amino acids. The germline V gene has CDR1 SGHRS and CDR2 YFSETQ. After removal of 4 bases from V and 6 bases from J, the junction contained 5 bases not matched to a gene. CDR3 coding DNA: TGCGCCAGCAGCGTGGGACTAGCGGGAGTTCCCGGGGAGCTGTTTTTT. Translation gives CASSVGLAGVPGELFF.

The chain uses TRBV7-6 and TRBJ1-1, with D possibly being TRBD1 (6 bases). The CDR3 has 15 residues. Trimming took off 1 base at V and 3 bases at J, with 12 bases between the two ends. Germline loops: CDR1 SGHVS, CDR2 FNYEAQ. The CDR3 bases are TGTGCCAGCAGCTTAGGTGGCAGGGGAGACACTGAAGCTTTCTTT. It is translated as CASSLGGRGDTEAFF.

J is TRBJ2-1 and V is TRBV13; TRBD2 matches at 7 bases. The V gene end was trimmed by 0 bases and the J gene end by 6 bases; junction bases not matched to a gene: 5. CDR1 and CDR2 (germline): PRHDT, FYEKMQ (reference sequence). The CDR3 loop spans 15 amino acids. CDR3 amino acids: CASSLGASGRNEQFF. In nucleotides, the CDR3 is TGTGCCAGCAGCTTAGGGGCTAGCGGACGCAATGAGCAGTTCTTC.

The chain uses TRBV9 and TRBJ2-5, with TRBD2 matching 10 bases. Germline V gene lookup returns CDR1 SGDLS and CDR2 YYNGEE. The ends lost 3 bases at V and 3 bases at J; junction bases unmatched: 5. This CDR3 spans 15 amino acids. CDR3 DNA sequence: TGTGCCAGCAGCGCTTATCTAGCGGGAGAAGAGACCCAGTACTTC. The encoded protein is CASSAYLAGEETQYF.

This sequence joins TRBV28 and TRBJ2-5; 9 bases are shared with TRBD2. Trimming cost V 2 bases and J 3 bases; bases outside gene matches: 7. This CDR3 region has 16 residues. CDR1 MDHEN and CDR2 SYDVKM come from the germline V gene. CDR3 sequence reads: CASSLGSGSRKETQYF. DNA of the CDR3: TGTGCCAGCAGTTTAGGTAGCGGGAGTAGGAAAGAGACCCAGTACTTC.

This chain connects TRBV6-1 to TRBJ1-3; D not certain. The V end was cut by 4 bases, the J end by 7 bases, with 14 bases between. The germline CDR1 and CDR2 sequences are MNHNS and SASEGT. CDR3 size: 14 residues. The chain's CDR3 is CASSGLGSRNTIYF. DNA for the CDR3: TGTGCCAGCAGTGGCCTGGGGAGTAGGAACACCATATATTTT.

V gene TRBV9 combines with J gene TRBJ1-2; 8 positions match TRBD1. After removal of 4 bases from V and 5 bases from J, the junction contained 4 bases not matched to a gene. This CDR3 comprises 13 residues. The germline gives CDR1 SGDLS, CDR2 YYNGEE. The CDR3 DNA reads TGTGCCAGCAGCCAGGGGGCAAGATATGGCTACACCTTC. It is translated as CASSQGARYGYTF. Supplemented by reference TRBV9 and TRBJ1-2, the full variable domain reads DSGVTQTPKHLITATGQRVTLRCSPRSGDLSVYWYQQSLDQGLQFLIQYYNGEERAKGNILERFSAQQFPDLHSELNLSSLELGDSALYFCASSQGARYGYTFGSGTRLTVV.

The gene calls are TRBV7-9 and TRBJ2-2; the match to TRBD2 covers 12 bases. The germline V gene has CDR1 SEHNR and CDR2 FQNEAQ (reference sequence). V lost 3 bases and J lost 4; bases outside the gene matches: 3. The CDR3 extends over 16 amino acids. Here the CDR3 DNA reads TGTGCCAGCAGCTTTGCGACTAGCGGGAGCACCGGGGAGCTGTTTTTT. Residues: CASSFATSGSTGELFF.

The rearrangement links TRBV18 to TRBJ2-2; no reliable D call. Trimming cost V 4 bases and J 0 bases, with 12 bases left between them. Germline CDR1 and CDR2: KGHSH and LQKENI. This CDR3 spans 16 amino acids. The CDR3 protein is CASSLPKFANTGELFF. CDR3 sequence (DNA): TGTGCCAGCTCACTACCTAAATTCGCGAACACCGGGGAGCTGTTTTTT.

The gene calls are TRBV30 and TRBJ2-1, with D perhaps TRBD2 (6 bases). V lost 2 bases to trimming and J lost 10 bases, with 15 bases between them. The CDR3 has 13 amino acids. The V gene's germline CDR1 is GTSNPN and CDR2 SVGIG (reference sequence). CDR3 protein: CAWSLGLAAEQFF. The CDR3 DNA is TGTGCCTGGAGTTTGGGACTCGCCGCGGAGCAGTTCTTC.

The chain combines TRBV11-2 with TRBJ1-2, with TRBD1 as a possible D gene (5 bases). The V end was cut by 5 bases, the J end by 1 base, with 23 bases between. Germline CDR1 is SGHAT and CDR2 is FQNNGV. The CDR3 spans 18 residues. The CDR3 bases are TGTGCCAGCAGCCAAACGGCCCAGGGAGGGAGGTTTAACTATGGCTACACCTTC. It is translated as CASSQTAQGGRFNYGYTF.

J is TRBJ2-3 and V is TRBV9; TRBD2 is a possible D gene (5 bases). The CDR3 runs 13 residues. V lost 0 bases and J 14 bases, leaving 16 bases between the germline ends. The germline V gene encodes CDR1 SGDLS and CDR2 YYNGEE. CDR3 DNA: TGTGCCAGCAGCGTAGGGTTCGGAGGAGGTCCGTATTTT. Translation: CASSVGFGGGPYF.

This clone has only one observation. The V gene is TRBV6-5, the J gene TRBJ2-2; 9 positions agree with TRBD2. Germline assignment: CDR1 MNHEY and CDR2 SVGAGI. V was pared by 2 bases and J by 4 bases, with 5 bases of the junction left unmatched. The CDR3 length is 16 residues. The CDR3 DNA is TGTGCCAGCAGTTACAAGGCGGGAGGGCCCACCGGGGAGCTGTTTTTT. Its translation is CASSYKAGGPTGELFF.

This chain joins TRBV11-3 and TRBJ1-1; 7 nucleotides agree with TRBD1. The germline V gene has CDR1 SGHNT and CDR2 YENEEA. The CDR3 loop spans 16 amino acids. V lost 5 bases to trimming and J lost 1 base; unmatched junction nucleotides: 10. For the CDR3, the DNA is TGTGCCAGCAGCCTTGGGCGGGACAGAGGGAACACTGAAGCTTTCTTT. Protein sequence: CASSLGRDRGNTEAFF.

In its sample, this clone was seen once. The chain uses TRBV19 and TRBJ2-3; TRBD2 is a possible D gene (5 bases). Trimming took off 7 bases at V and 6 bases at J, with 20 bases between the two ends. This CDR3 region has 15 residues. The germline V gene encodes CDR1 LNHDA and CDR2 SQIVND (reference sequence). Written as DNA, the CDR3 is TGTGCCAGTACCCTAACTGCAGGAGGTGCGGATACGCAGTATTTT. It codes for CASTLTAGGADTQYF.

The V and J genes are TRBV7-9 and TRBJ2-7; TRBD1 aligns across 7 bases. There are 14 residues in the CDR3. Looked up from germline, CDR1 is SEHNR and CDR2 is FQNEAQ (reference sequence). After removal of 5 bases from V and 2 bases from J, the junction contained 6 bases not matched to a gene. CDR3 nucleotides: TGTGCCAGCAGCCTCCGGGACAGACCCTACGAGCAGTACTTC. Translating gives CASSLRDRPYEQYF. Complete variable domain (other parts from reference TRBV7-9 and TRBJ2-7): DTGVSQNPRHKITKRGQNVTFRCDPISEHNRLYWYRQTLGQGPEFLTYFQNEAQLEKSRLLSDRFSAERPKGSFSTLEIQRTEQGDSAMYLCASSLRDRPYEQYFGPGTRLTVT.